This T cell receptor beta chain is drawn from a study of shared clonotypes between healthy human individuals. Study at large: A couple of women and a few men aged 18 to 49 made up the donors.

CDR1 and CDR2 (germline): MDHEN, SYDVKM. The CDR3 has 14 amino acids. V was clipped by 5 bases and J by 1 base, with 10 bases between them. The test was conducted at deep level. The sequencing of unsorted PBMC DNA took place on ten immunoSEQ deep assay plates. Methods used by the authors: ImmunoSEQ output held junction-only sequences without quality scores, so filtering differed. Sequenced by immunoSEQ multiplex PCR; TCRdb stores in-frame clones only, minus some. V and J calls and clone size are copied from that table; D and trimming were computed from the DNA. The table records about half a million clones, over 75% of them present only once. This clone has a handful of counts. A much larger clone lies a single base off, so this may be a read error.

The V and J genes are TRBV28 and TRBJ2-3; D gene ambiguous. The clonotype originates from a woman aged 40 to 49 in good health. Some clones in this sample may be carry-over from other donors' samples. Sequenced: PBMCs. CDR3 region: CASSVIGCTDTQYF. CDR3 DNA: TGTGCCAGCAGTGTCATTGGGTGCACAGATACGCAGTATTTT.